This TCR beta chain was documented in a study of cytomegalovirus exposure and HLA in healthy donors. Whole-study results and caveats: It was approximately 150 TCR beta chains that were listed as cytomegalovirus-associated. The classifier was said to identify cytomegalovirus status with high specificity and sensitivity.

Worth noting for this clone: Its antigen is not known.

Produced via immunoSEQ multiplex PCR; TCRdb's table is partial and in-frame only. The data show under 250,000 clones, just over 90% seen once. CDR1 is SGHRS, CDR2 YFSETQ, per germline. The CDR3 length is 17 residues. Losses at the gene ends were 3 bases for V and 4 bases for J; bases not matched to a gene: 8. V is TRBV5-1 and J is TRBJ2-1; 12 bases map to TRBD2. Sequenced input: PBMCs. This clonotype was sampled from a woman between 18 and 29 years old in good health and CMV-seronegative. The CDR3 region is CASSYLAGGVGYNEQFF. The CDR3, as DNA: TGCGCCAGCAGCTACCTAGCGGGAGGGGTCGGGTACAATGAGCAGTTCTTC. The entire variable domain, with the rest obtained from reference TRBV5-1 and TRBJ2-1, is as follows: KAGVTQTPRYLIKTRGQQVTLSCSPISGHRSVSWYQQTPGQGLQFLFEYFSETQRNKGNFPGRFSGRQFSNSRSEMNVSTLELGDSALYLCASSYLAGGVGYNEQFFGPGTRLTVL.